Each of the 6 T cell receptor beta chains below was sequenced from the same sample in a study of STAT5B mutations in CD4+ large granular lymphocyte leukemia. Sequencing used immunoSEQ multiplex PCR; TCRdb keeps in-frame clones, though not all of them. The table shows about 25,000 clones, with just under 75% occurring only once. Sequencing was performed on CD4+ T cells from blood buffy coats. The origin of the receptors is a human donor in good health.

Here the CDR3 reads CASSSSRVGLAGEQYF. The CDR3 DNA reads as TGTGCCAGCAGCTCGAGTAGAGTCGGGCTAGCGGGTGAGCAGTACTTC. The chain combines TRBV11-1 with TRBJ2-7, with TRBD2 matching over 8 bases. V was clipped by 4 bases and J by 7 bases; unmatched bases: 15. Germline CDR1 SGHAT, CDR2 FQDESV (reference sequence). The CDR3 contains 16 residues.

This clone has more than one count but fewer than ten. The genes are TRBV10-3 and TRBJ1-4; D is uncertain. Germline lookup yields CDR1 ENHRY and CDR2 SYGVKD. The CDR3 contains 15 residues. V was trimmed by 0 bases and J by 7 bases, leaving 12 bases between them. The CDR3 is CAISESGESSEKLFF. CDR3 sequence (DNA): TGTGCCATCAGTGAGTCCGGGGAGTCGAGTGAAAAACTGTTTTTT.

This clone appeared a single time. The chain has TRBV7-9 and TRBJ2-3, with D unclear. The V end was cut by 5 bases, the J end by 2 bases, with 14 bases between. CDR1 is SEHNR and CDR2 is FQNEAQ in the germline V gene (reference sequence). The CDR3 sequence is 15 residues long. Written as DNA, the CDR3 is TGTGCCAGCAGCCCCTTATCCGGTCTCACAGATACGCAGTATTTT. Translation: CASSPLSGLTDTQYF.

V and J are TRBV11-1 and TRBJ2-1, with 11 bases matching TRBD2. Germline V lookup: CDR1 SGHAT, CDR2 FQDESV (reference sequence). This CDR3 region has 16 residues. The J segment lost 5 bases and the V segment lost 3 bases, leaving 6 bases of the junction unmatched. CDR3 sequence (DNA): TGTGCCAGCAGCTTTTCCGGGACTAGCGGACACAATGAGCAGTTCTTC. Translated, it gives CASSFSGTSGHNEQFF. Using reference TRBV11-1 and TRBJ2-1 for the parts outside the CDR3, the full variable domain is EAEVAQSPRYKITEKSQAVAFWCDPISGHATLYWYRQILGQGPELLVQFQDESVVDDSQLPKDRFSAERLKGVDSTLKIQPAELGDSAMYLCASSFSGTSGHNEQFFGPGTRLTVL.

The chain recombines TRBV5-6 with TRBJ2-1, with 9 bases aligning to TRBD1. Germline loops: CDR1 SGHDT, CDR2 YYEEEE. J lost 15 bases, V lost 5 bases, and 12 bases had no gene match. The CDR3 is 13 amino acids. The CDR3 sequence: CASSSTGGQGRFF. CDR3 in DNA: TGTGCCAGCAGTTCCACAGGGGGCCAGGGGCGGTTCTTC.

The rearrangement joins TRBV11-1 to TRBJ2-1; TRBD2 aligns across 7 bases. The CDR3 covers 15 residues. Looked up from germline, CDR1 is SGHAT and CDR2 is FQDESV (reference sequence). The trim removed 1 base at V and 9 bases at J, leaving 9 bases unmatched. The CDR3: CASSLVGGRSREQFF. CDR3 nucleotides: TGTGCCAGCAGCTTAGTAGGCGGGAGATCCCGTGAGCAGTTCTTC.